The entry below gives a single T cell receptor beta chain sequence along with its context. The entry originates in a study of cytomegalovirus exposure and HLA in healthy donors. The germline gives CDR1 SGDLS, CDR2 YYNGEE. The CDR3 consists of 15 residues. V lost 0 bases and J 3 bases, leaving 9 bases between the germline ends. PCR used 60 Vbeta primers and 13 Jbeta primers. TCRdb's copy holds only in-frame clones and misses some; the assay was immunoSEQ multiplex PCR. The sample includes fewer than 200,000 clones, about 79% of them seen just once. The chain joins TRBV9 to TRBJ1-4; D may be TRBD1 (5 bases). The material sequenced was PBMCs. This TCR was recovered from a female donor in good health and CMV-seronegative. The CDR3 is CASSVEGRSNEKLFF. CDR3 in DNA: TGTGCCAGCAGCGTAGAGGGGAGGTCTAATGAAAAACTGTTTTTT.